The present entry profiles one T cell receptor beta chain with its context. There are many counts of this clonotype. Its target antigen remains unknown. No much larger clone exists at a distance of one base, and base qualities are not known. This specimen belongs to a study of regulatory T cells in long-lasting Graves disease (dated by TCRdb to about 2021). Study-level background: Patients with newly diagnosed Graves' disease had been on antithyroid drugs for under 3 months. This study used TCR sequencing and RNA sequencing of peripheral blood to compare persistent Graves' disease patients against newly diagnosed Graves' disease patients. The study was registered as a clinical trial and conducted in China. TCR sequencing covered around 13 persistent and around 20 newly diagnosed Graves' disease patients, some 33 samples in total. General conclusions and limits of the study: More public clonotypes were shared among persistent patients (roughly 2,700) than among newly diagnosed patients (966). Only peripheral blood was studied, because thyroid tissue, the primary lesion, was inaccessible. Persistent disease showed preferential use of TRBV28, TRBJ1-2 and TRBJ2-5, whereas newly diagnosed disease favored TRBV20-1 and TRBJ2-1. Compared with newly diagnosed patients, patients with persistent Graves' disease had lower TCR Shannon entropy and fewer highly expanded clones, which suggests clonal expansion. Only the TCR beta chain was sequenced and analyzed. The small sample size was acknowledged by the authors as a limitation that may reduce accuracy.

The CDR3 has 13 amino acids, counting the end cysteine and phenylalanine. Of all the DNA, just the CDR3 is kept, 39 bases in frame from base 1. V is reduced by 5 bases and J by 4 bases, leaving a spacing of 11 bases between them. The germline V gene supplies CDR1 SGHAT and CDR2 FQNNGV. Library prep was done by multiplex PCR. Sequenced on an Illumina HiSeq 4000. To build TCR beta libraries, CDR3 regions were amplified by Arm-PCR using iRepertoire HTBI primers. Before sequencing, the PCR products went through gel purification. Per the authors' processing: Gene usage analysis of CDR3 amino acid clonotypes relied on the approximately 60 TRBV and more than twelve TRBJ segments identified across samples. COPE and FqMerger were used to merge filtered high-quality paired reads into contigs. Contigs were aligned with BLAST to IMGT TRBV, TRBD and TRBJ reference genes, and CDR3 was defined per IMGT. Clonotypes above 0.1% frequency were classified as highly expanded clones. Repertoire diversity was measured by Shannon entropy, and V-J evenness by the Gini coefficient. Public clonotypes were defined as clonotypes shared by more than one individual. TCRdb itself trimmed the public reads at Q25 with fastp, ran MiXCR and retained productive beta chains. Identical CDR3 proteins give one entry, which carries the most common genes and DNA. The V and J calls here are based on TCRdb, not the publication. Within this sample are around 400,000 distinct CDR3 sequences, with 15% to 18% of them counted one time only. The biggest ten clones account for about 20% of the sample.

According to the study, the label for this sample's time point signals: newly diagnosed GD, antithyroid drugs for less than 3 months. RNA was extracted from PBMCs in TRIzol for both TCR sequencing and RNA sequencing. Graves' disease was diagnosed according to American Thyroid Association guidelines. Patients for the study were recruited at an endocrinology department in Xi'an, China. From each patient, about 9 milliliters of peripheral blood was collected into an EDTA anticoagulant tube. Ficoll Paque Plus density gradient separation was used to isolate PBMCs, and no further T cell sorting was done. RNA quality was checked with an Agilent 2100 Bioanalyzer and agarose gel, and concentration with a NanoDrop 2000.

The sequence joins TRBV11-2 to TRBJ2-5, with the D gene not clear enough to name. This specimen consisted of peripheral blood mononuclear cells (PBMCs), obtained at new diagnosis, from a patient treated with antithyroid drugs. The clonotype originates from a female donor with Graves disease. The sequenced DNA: TGTGCCAGCAGCCTCGTACGATCAGAGACCCAGTACTTC. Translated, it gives CASSLVRSETQYF.